This T cell receptor (beta chain) was captured by sequencing in a study of T cell responses to AZD1222 COVID-19 vaccine. Study-level points and caveats: The sample set comprised mostly white British donors with more females, and clonal diversity was possibly underestimated.

The CDR3 is 17 residues long. The V segment lost 2 bases and the J segment 4 bases; nucleotides outside the gene matches: 11. From germline, CDR1 is MNHNS and CDR2 SASEGT. Sequenced by immunoSEQ multiplex PCR; TCRdb stores in-frame clones only, minus some. Here the sample spans more than 150,000 clones, approximately 94% being singletons. Worth noting for this clone: Its specificity is unknown.

The input for sequencing was peripheral blood, taken 28 days after the second AZD1222 dose. The clonotype was recovered from an adult who received the AZD1222 COVID-19 vaccine. V usage is TRBV6-1 and J usage is TRBJ2-3; 8 bases align to TRBD2. The CDR3 region has the DNA TGTGCCAGCAGTGAAAATGTAGGCGGGGGGAGGGCAGATACGCAGTATTTT. It specifies CASSENVGGGRADTQYF.